This T cell receptor (beta chain) came from a study of cytomegalovirus exposure and HLA in healthy donors. Primers included in the PCR were 60 Vbeta and 13 Jbeta primers. Authors' data handling: Some 9.9 million of 80 million or so unique TCR beta chains were shared, per a later count. This table comes from immunoSEQ multiplex PCR, and its TCRdb copy is limited to in-frame clones, with some not included. D and trimming were read from the DNA, whereas the V and J calls and clone size are those reported in that table. The sample shows under 100,000 clones, approximately 60% of them seen only once. This clone was detected a few times. In germline, CDR1 is GTSNPN, CDR2 SVGIG (reference sequence). Trimming cost V 3 bases and J 4 bases, with 13 bases left between them. The CDR3 contains 14 residues.

The sequence was obtained from a woman in her 30s in good health and CMV-seropositive. The sample taken for sequencing was PBMCs. The chain joins TRBV30 to TRBJ1-5; no reliable D call. CDR3 amino acids: CAWSGVDINQPQHF. In DNA form, the CDR3 reads TGTGCCTGGAGCGGGGTGGATATAAATCAGCCCCAGCATTTT.